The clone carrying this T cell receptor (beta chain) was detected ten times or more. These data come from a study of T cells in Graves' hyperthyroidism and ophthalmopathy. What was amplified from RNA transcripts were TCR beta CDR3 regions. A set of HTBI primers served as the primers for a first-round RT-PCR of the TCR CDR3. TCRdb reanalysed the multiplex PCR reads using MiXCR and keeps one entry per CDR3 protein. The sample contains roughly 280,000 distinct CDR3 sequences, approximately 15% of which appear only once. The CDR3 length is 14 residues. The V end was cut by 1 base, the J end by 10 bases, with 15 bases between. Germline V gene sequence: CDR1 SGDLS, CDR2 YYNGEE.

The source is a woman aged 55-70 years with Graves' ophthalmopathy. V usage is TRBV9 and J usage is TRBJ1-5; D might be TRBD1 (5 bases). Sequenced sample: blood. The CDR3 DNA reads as TGTGCCAGCAGCGTAAGCCACAGTGGGGGACCCCAGCATTTT. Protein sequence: CASSVSHSGGPQHF. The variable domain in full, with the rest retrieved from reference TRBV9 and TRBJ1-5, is DSGVTQTPKHLITATGQRVTLRCSPRSGDLSVYWYQQSLDQGLQFLIQYYNGEERAKGNILERFSAQQFPDLHSELNLSSLELGDSALYFCASSVSHSGGPQHFGDGTRLSIL.